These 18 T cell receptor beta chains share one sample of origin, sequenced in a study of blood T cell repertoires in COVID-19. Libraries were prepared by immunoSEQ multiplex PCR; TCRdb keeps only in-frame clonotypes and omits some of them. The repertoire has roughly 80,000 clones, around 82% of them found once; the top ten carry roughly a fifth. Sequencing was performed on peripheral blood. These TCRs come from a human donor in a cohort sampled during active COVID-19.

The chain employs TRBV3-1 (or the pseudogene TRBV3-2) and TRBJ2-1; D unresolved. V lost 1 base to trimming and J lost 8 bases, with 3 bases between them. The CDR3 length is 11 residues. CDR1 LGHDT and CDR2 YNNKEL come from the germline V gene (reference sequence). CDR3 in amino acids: CASSQVYEQFF. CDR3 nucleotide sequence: TGTGCCAGCAGCCAAGTCTATGAGCAGTTCTTC.

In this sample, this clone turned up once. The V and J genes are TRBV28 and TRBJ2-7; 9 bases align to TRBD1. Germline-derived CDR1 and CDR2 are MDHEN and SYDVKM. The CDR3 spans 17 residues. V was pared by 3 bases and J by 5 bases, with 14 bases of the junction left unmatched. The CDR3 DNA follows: TGTGCCAGCAGTTTCTCCCAATTAACAGGGGGCGCTAACGAGCAGTACTTC. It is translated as CASSFSQLTGGANEQYF.

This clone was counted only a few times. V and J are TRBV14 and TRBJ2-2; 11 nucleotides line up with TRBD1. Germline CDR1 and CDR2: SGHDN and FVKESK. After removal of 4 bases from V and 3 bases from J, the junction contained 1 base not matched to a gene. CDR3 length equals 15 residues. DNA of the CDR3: TGTGCCAGCAGCCGGGACAGGGGGTACACCGGGGAGCTGTTTTTT. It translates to CASSRDRGYTGELFF.

The CDR3 spells CASSELGQSRSYGYTF. The CDR3, as DNA: TGTGCCAGCAGTGAACTAGGCCAGTCACGATCCTATGGCTACACCTTC. The chain employs TRBV6-1 and TRBJ1-2; no reliable D call. Germline V gene sequence: CDR1 MNHNS, CDR2 SASEGT. This CDR3 is built from 16 residues. V was cut by 2 bases and J by 4 bases, with 17 bases left in between.

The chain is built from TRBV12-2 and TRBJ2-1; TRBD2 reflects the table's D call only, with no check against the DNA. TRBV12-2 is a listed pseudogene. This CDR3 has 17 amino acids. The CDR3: CAKLGGMRGQTYNEQFF. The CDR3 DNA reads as TGTGCAAAGTTAGGAGGAATGCGGGGCCAAACCTACAATGAGCAGTTCTTC.

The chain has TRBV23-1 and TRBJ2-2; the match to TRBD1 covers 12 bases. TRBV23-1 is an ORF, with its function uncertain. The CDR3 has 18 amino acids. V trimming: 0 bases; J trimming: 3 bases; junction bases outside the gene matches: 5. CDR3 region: CASSQSGGQGADTGELFF. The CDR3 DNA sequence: TGCGCCAGCAGTCAATCTGGGGGACAGGGGGCGGACACCGGGGAGCTGTTTTTT.

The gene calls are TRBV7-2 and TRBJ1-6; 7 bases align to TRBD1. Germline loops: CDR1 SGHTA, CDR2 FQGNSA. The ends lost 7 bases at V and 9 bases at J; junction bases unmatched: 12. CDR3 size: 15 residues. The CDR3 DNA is TGTGCCAGCATCCTCCAATCGACAGGGAGTTCACCCCTCCACTTT. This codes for CASILQSTGSSPLHF.

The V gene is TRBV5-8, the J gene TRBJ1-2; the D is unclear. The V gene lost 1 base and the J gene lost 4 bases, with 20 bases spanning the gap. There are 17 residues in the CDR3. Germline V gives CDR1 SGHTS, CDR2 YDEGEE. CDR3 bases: TGTGCCAGCAGCTTGAAACTGGCTGGTGGAGAGATCTATGGCTACACCTTC. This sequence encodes CASSLKLAGGEIYGYTF.

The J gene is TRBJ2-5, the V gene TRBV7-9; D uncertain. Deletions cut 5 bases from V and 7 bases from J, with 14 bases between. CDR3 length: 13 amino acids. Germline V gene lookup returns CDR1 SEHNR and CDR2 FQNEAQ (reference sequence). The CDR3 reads CASSQRYPGTQYF. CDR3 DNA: TGTGCCAGCAGCCAAAGATATCCCGGGACCCAGTACTTC.

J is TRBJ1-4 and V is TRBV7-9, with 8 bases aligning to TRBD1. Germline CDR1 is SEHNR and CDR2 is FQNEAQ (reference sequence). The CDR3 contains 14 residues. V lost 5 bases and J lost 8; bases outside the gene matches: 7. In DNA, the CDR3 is TGTGCCAGCAGCGGACAGGGCGTGGGGGAAAAACTGTTTTTT. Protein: CASSGQGVGEKLFF.

As DNA, the CDR3 is TGTGCCAGCAGTCAGGGACAGGGGGCAAGGTCACCCCTCCACTTT. Amino acid sequence: CASSQGQGARSPLHF. The chain uses TRBV28 and TRBJ1-6; 12 nucleotides match TRBD1. The junction had 6 bases not matched to a gene; V was cut back by 5 bases and J by 10 bases. The CDR3 extends over 15 amino acids. The V gene's germline CDR1 is MDHEN and CDR2 SYDVKM.

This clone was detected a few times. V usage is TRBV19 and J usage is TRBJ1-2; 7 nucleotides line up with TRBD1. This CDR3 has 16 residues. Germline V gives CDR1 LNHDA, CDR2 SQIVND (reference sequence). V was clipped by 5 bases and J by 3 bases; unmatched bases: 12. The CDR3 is CASSALTGSVDYGYTF. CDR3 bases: TGTGCCAGTAGTGCACTGACAGGGTCTGTGGACTATGGCTACACCTTC.

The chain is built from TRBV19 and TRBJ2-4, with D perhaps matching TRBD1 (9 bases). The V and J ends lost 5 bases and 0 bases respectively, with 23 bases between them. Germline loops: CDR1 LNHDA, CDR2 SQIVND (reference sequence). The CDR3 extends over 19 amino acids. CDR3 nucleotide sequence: TGTGCCAGTAGTCGCGGACAGGGGCCAGCGGGGGTAGCCAAAAACATTCAGTACTTC. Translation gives CASSRGQGPAGVAKNIQYF.

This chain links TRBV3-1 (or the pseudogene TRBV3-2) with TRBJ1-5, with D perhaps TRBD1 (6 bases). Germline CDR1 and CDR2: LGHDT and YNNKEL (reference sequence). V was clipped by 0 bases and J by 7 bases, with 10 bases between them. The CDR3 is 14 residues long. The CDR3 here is CASSQDAGGQPQHF. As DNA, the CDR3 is TGTGCCAGCAGCCAAGATGCGGGGGGCCAGCCCCAGCATTTT.

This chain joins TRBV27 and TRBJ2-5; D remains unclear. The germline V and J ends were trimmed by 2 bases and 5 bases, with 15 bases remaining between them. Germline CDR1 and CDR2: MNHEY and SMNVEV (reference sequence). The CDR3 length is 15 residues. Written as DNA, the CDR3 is TGTGCCAGCAGTTTAGTGGCCAGGATGGGCGAGACCCAGTACTTC. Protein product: CASSLVARMGETQYF.

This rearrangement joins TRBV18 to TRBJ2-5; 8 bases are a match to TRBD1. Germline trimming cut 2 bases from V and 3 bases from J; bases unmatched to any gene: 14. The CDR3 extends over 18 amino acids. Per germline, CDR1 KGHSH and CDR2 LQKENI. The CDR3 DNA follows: TGTGCCAGCTCACCAGGGACAGGACATCGGGGGAGAAAAGAGACCCAGTACTTC. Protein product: CASSPGTGHRGRKETQYF.

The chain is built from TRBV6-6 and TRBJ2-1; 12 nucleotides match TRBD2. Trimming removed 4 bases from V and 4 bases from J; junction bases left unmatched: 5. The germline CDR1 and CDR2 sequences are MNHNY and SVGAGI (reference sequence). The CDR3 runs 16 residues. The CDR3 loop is CASSSGLAGGYNEQFF. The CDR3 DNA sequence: TGTGCCAGCAGTTCCGGGCTAGCGGGGGGGTACAATGAGCAGTTCTTC.

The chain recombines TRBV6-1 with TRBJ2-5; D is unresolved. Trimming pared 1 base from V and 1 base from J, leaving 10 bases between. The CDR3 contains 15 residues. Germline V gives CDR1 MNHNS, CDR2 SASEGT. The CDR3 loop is CASSEVVDIQETQYF. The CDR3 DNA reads TGTGCCAGCAGTGAAGTGGTCGACATCCAAGAGACCCAGTACTTC.